These 31 T cell receptor beta chains came from one sample sequenced in a study of blood T cells in healthy people across ages (dated by TCRdb to between 2014 and 2017). Libraries were prepared through 5' RACE. The run used an Illumina HiSeq 2500. A second roughly 6 to 11 cycle PCR used a sample-barcoded 5' primer and a J-beta primer mix. TCRdb took the public reads, trimmed them with fastp at Q25, ran MiXCR for clone calling and kept in-frame beta chains. For every CDR3 protein sequence, its rows merge into one entry that carries the most common genes and DNA. For this sample there are approximately 730,000 distinct CDR3 sequences; roughly 53% appear just once. In total, the top ten clones hold approximately 40% of the sample. Input material: blood. All receptors derive from a man older than 75 in good health.

This clonotype was counted a few times. This chain uses TRBV6-1 with TRBJ2-1; 11 bases fit TRBD2. The CDR3 consists of 16 residues. Trimming cost V 3 bases and J 8 bases; bases outside gene matches: 9. Germline lookup yields CDR1 MNHNS and CDR2 SASEGT. CDR3 coding DNA: TGTGCCAGCAGTGATAGCGGGAGGGTATTGAGCGATGAGCAGTTCTTC. Amino acids: CASSDSGRVLSDEQFF.

This clonotype appeared once. The J gene is TRBJ1-1, the V gene TRBV29-1; no definite D call. The CDR3 totals 15 residues. V was shortened by 4 bases and J by 5 bases, with 20 bases between the two germline ends. Germline V gene lookup returns CDR1 SQVTM and CDR2 ANQGSEA. The CDR3 DNA sequence: TGCAGCGTTGTTCCCCCGGGGAGGGAGGGTACTGAAGCTTTCTTT. Protein sequence: CSVVPPGREGTEAFF.

In this sample, this clonotype turned up once. J is TRBJ1-5 and V is TRBV2; weak D call: TRBD1 (6 bases). The V and J ends lost 4 bases and 5 bases respectively, with 9 bases between them. This CDR3 is 13 amino acids long. Germline assignment: CDR1 SNHLY and CDR2 FYNNEI. CDR3 DNA sequence: TGTGCCAGCAGTGTCCGACAGGATCAGCCCCAGCATTTT. It specifies CASSVRQDQPQHF.

This rearrangement joins TRBV3-1 to TRBJ2-5; D ambiguous. Germline values: CDR1 LGHDT, CDR2 YNNKEL (reference sequence). Deletions cut 4 bases from V and 4 bases from J, with 13 bases between. The CDR3 sequence is 14 residues long. The CDR3 region is CASSLLQSGETQYF. The CDR3 nucleotides read TGTGCCAGCAGCCTCCTTCAATCCGGAGAGACCCAGTACTTC.

This clonotype has more than one count but fewer than ten. This rearrangement joins TRBV19 to TRBJ2-5; possibly TRBD1 or TRBD2 for D (5 bases each). This CDR3 contains 14 residues. Trimming left V 7 bases short and J 6 bases short, with 18 bases between. Per the germline V gene, CDR1 is LNHDA and CDR2 is SQIVND (reference sequence). The CDR3 spells CASKGEHNQQTQYF. The DNA of the CDR3 is TGTGCCAGTAAAGGGGAGCACAATCAACAGACCCAGTACTTC.

About this clonotype: The junction does not match germline at one end; this may be a read error. CDR3 sequence: CAGRGGGELFF. For the CDR3, the DNA is TGTGCCGGCAGGGGGGGCGGGGAGCTGTTTTTT. V gene TRBV6-6 combines with J gene TRBJ2-2; either TRBD1 or TRBD2 may supply D (7 bases each). This CDR3 contains 11 residues. Germline V gene data show CDR1 as MNHNY and CDR2 as SVGAGI (reference sequence).

This clonotype occurred a few times. The chain joins TRBV7-9 to TRBJ1-6; 7 bases are a match to TRBD1. Trimming at V came to 5 bases and at J to 13 bases, leaving 11 bases not matched to a gene. The CDR3 has 14 amino acids. The germline CDR1 and CDR2 sequences are SEHNR and FQNEAQ (reference sequence). CDR3 DNA: TGTGCCAGCAGCCGTAGCCAGGGGGTCTCGCCCCTCCACTTT. It yields the protein CASSRSQGVSPLHF.

This clonotype was observed a few times. V gene TRBV20-1 combines with J gene TRBJ2-1; 14 bases match TRBD2. With V trimmed by 0 bases and J by 7 bases, 11 bases remained unmatched. Germline V CDR1 and CDR2: DFQATT, SNEGSKA (reference sequence). The CDR3 is made up of 18 amino acids. CDR3 sequence: CSARDWLGTSGRRNEQFF. For the CDR3, the DNA is TGCAGTGCTAGAGATTGGTTGGGGACTAGCGGGAGAAGGAATGAGCAGTTCTTC.

This clonotype showed up just a few times. For the CDR3, the DNA is TGTGCCATCAGTGAAGCTTCCAGCACAGATACGCAGTATTTT. Protein product: CAISEASSTDTQYF. The chain is built from TRBV10-3 and TRBJ2-3; unclear D gene. The CDR3 is 14 residues long. The V end was cut by 3 bases, the J end by 0 bases, with 7 bases between. Germline V gene sequence: CDR1 ENHRY, CDR2 SYGVKD.

The rearrangement links TRBV5-1 to TRBJ1-4, with 10 nucleotides matching TRBD1. CDR1 and CDR2 from the germline V gene are SGHRS and YFSETQ. This CDR3 is built from 14 residues. V shed 4 bases, J shed 5 bases, and the junction held 2 bases outside the gene matches. The CDR3 sequence: CASSAGQGNEKLFF. The CDR3 DNA follows: TGCGCCAGCAGCGCGGGACAGGGGAATGAAAAACTGTTTTTT.

The V call is TRBV2, the J call TRBJ1-5, with a possible D match to TRBD1 (5 bases). Trimming pared 7 bases from V and 5 bases from J, leaving 12 bases between. The CDR3 is 13 residues long. CDR1 and CDR2 (germline): SNHLY, FYNNEI. Here the CDR3 DNA reads TGTGCCAGCACCCAACGAGGGGATCAGCCCCAGCATTTT. Protein product: CASTQRGDQPQHF.

Many counts were recorded for this clonotype. The J gene is TRBJ2-3, the V gene TRBV7-3; D unresolved. V was cut by 5 bases and J by 5 bases, with 5 bases left in between. The length of the CDR3 is 11 residues. Germline V gene sequence: CDR1 SGHTA, CDR2 FQGTGA. CDR3 bases: TGTGCCAGCAGCAGAGGAGATACGCAGTATTTT. It encodes CASSRGDTQYF.

CDR3 protein: CASSEVQGNNSPLHF. CDR3 DNA: TGTGCCAGCAGTGAGGTCCAGGGCAATAATTCACCCCTCCACTTT. V and J are TRBV25-1 and TRBJ1-6; weak D call: TRBD1 (5 bases). The CDR3 is 15 residues long. Germline CDR1 reads MGHDK; CDR2 reads SYGVNS. V was clipped by 3 bases and J by 5 bases, with 11 bases between them.

The sample holds a few counts of this clonotype. The CDR3, as DNA: TGCGCCAGCAGCCTCCCTGGACTAGCGGGAGCAGATACGCAGTATTTT. Translated: CASSLPGLAGADTQYF. This sequence joins TRBV5-1 and TRBJ2-3; 13 bases match TRBD2. J gave up 4 bases and V 4 bases, and 6 bases lay outside the gene matches. The CDR3 runs 16 residues. Looked up from germline, CDR1 is SGHRS and CDR2 is YFSETQ.

This clonotype appeared a few times. The V and J genes are TRBV10-1 and TRBJ2-1; TRBD2 matches at 7 bases. The germline CDR1 and CDR2 sequences are WNHNN and SYGVQD (reference sequence). The length of the CDR3 is 15 residues. Trimming took 3 bases from V and 7 from J; bases not matched to a gene: 9. CDR3 nucleotide sequence: TGCGCCAGCAGTGACGCTAGCGGTGTTCGGAATGAGCAGTTCTTC. Protein product: CASSDASGVRNEQFF.

The chain recombines TRBV11-2 with TRBJ2-7; 7 nucleotides agree with TRBD1. The CDR3 covers 15 residues. The V gene's germline CDR1 is SGHAT and CDR2 FQNNGV. The V gene end was trimmed by 4 bases and the J gene end by 12 bases; junction bases not matched to a gene: 18. CDR3 nucleotide sequence: TGTGCCAGCAGCTCGAGCCTACAGGGGCTGAACATTCGGTACTTC. Translation: CASSSSLQGLNIRYF. The whole variable domain, remainder taken from reference TRBV11-2 and TRBJ2-7, is EAGVAQSPRYKIIEKRQSVAFWCNPISGHATLYWYQQILGQGPKLLIQFQNNGVVDDSQLPKDRFSAERLKGVDSTLKIQPAKLEDSAVYLCASSSSLQGLNIRYFGPGTRLTVT.

V and J are TRBV27 and TRBJ1-2, with TRBD1 matching over 8 bases. Unmatched junction bases numbered 9, after V lost 4 bases and J lost 2 bases. This CDR3 is 16 amino acids long. Per germline, CDR1 MNHEY and CDR2 SMNVEV (reference sequence). The CDR3 loop reads CASSSRQGRLNYGYTF. CDR3 DNA: TGTGCCAGCAGTTCCCGACAGGGGAGGTTAAACTATGGCTACACCTTC.

This clonotype was seen more than once but under ten times. The chain couples TRBV6-2 or TRBV6-3 to TRBJ2-5, with TRBD2 identical over 8 bases. Germline CDR1 is MNHEY and CDR2 is SVGEGT. J gave up 0 bases and V 7 bases, and 13 bases lay outside the gene matches. This CDR3 comprises 17 residues. The CDR3 DNA reads TGTGCCAGCAAGAAACTAGCGGAAACCCGCTACCAAGAGACCCAGTACTTC. Amino acids: CASKKLAETRYQETQYF.

The V call is TRBV6-4, the J call TRBJ2-1, with D perhaps TRBD2 (6 bases). Trimming removed 2 bases from V and 12 bases from J, with 11 bases in between. CDR3 length equals 12 residues. The germline gives CDR1 MRHNA, CDR2 SNTAGT. CDR3 sequence (DNA): TGTGCCAGCAGTGACGGACTACGGGGGCAGTTCTTC. Translating gives CASSDGLRGQFF.

The V gene is TRBV12-3 or TRBV12-4, the J gene TRBJ1-1; 7 bases match TRBD1. V trimming: 5 bases; J trimming: 5 bases; junction bases outside the gene matches: 8. The CDR3 is 14 amino acids. CDR3 sequence (DNA): TGTGCCAGCAGTGTGCAGGGGGGGGCTACTGAAGCTTTCTTT. Translating it yields CASSVQGGATEAFF.

The chain uses TRBV18 and TRBJ2-1; 7 nucleotides line up with TRBD1. The CDR3 is 16 amino acids. V shed 5 bases and J 5 bases; nucleotides not matched to a gene: 12. Germline V gene lookup returns CDR1 KGHSH and CDR2 LQKENI. In DNA form, the CDR3 reads TGTGCCAGCTCATATGCCCCGGGGACAGCTAACAATGAGCAGTTCTTC. Translating it yields CASSYAPGTANNEQFF.

This clonotype has just a few counts. CDR3 DNA sequence: TGTGCCAGCGGGGGGGACACAGATACGCAGTATTTT. It yields the protein CASGGDTDTQYF. This chain links TRBV11-2 with TRBJ2-3, with 7 bases lining up with TRBD2. The germline gives CDR1 SGHAT, CDR2 FQNNGV. The CDR3 covers 12 residues. V lost 8 bases to trimming and J lost 2 bases; unmatched junction nucleotides: 1. Together with reference TRBV11-2 and TRBJ2-3, the CDR3 gives the full variable domain: EAGVAQSPRYKIIEKRQSVAFWCNPISGHATLYWYQQILGQGPKLLIQFQNNGVVDDSQLPKDRFSAERLKGVDSTLKIQPAKLEDSAVYLCASGGDTDTQYFGPGTRLTVL.

This clonotype was observed a handful of times. V is TRBV7-2 and J is TRBJ2-4; 10 nucleotides line up with TRBD1. V was clipped by 1 base and J by 2 bases; unmatched bases: 14. The CDR3 loop spans 20 amino acids. From germline, CDR1 is SGHTA and CDR2 FQGNSA. The CDR3 loop is CASSLESPGTGEVTKNIQYF. CDR3 DNA sequence: TGTGCCAGCAGCTTAGAGAGTCCCGGGACAGGGGAGGTAACCAAAAACATTCAGTACTTC.

As for this clonotype: A much larger clone differs by one base, so this may be a read error. The V call is TRBV6-4, the J call TRBJ2-1; D is unresolved. The J call could be wrong; TRBJ2-7 is a better fit for the DNA end. CDR1 MRHNA and CDR2 SNTAGT come from the germline V gene. CDR3 length: 16 residues. CDR3 sequence: CASSDGRPAPYNEQYF. Here the CDR3 DNA reads TGTGCCAGCAGTGACGGACGACCAGCCCCCTACAATGAGCAGTACTTC.

The chain couples TRBV20-1 to TRBJ2-3; 12 bases line up with TRBD2. CDR1 is DFQATT, CDR2 SNEGSKA, per germline (reference sequence). This CDR3 has 16 amino acids. Unmatched junction bases numbered 9, after V lost 2 bases and J lost 6 bases. The CDR3 DNA is TGCAGTGCTAGATCTAGCGGGAGGGCCTTGACCGATACGCAGTATTTT. Translating gives CSARSSGRALTDTQYF.

The table lists this clonotype with a few counts. This chain joins TRBV19 and TRBJ2-7; maybe TRBD1 (6 bases). The J call could be wrong; TRBJ2-4 is a better fit for the DNA end. The germline V gene has CDR1 LNHDA and CDR2 SQIVND (reference sequence). This CDR3 has 14 amino acids. CDR3 DNA: TGTGCCAGTAGTATCGACAGGACGGTGGACATTCAGTACTTC. Translating gives CASSIDRTVDIQYF.

The CDR3 spells CSASAPGHRHNEQFF. The DNA for the CDR3 is TGCAGCGCATCCGCTCCGGGACACCGCCACAATGAGCAGTTCTTC. V is TRBV29-1 and J is TRBJ2-1; a possible D gene is TRBD1 (6 bases). The germline V gene encodes CDR1 SQVTM and CDR2 ANQGSEA. The CDR3 has 15 residues. V lost 7 bases and J 5 bases, leaving 21 bases between the germline ends.

The chain couples TRBV5-1 to TRBJ1-2; 7 bases match TRBD1. V lost 4 bases, J lost 4 bases, and 4 bases stayed unmatched. There are 13 residues in the CDR3. Germline CDR1 reads SGHRS; CDR2 reads YFSETQ. CDR3 DNA sequence: TGCGCCAGCAGCGAAACAGGGGCCTATGGCTACACCTTC. This sequence encodes CASSETGAYGYTF.

The chain links TRBV15 to TRBJ2-5; 8 bases are a match to TRBD2. J lost 1 base, V lost 0 bases, and 4 bases had no gene match. Germline CDR1 reads LNHNV; CDR2 reads YYDKDF (reference sequence). This CDR3 is built from 16 residues. CDR3 protein: CATSRDSGTSQETQYF. As DNA, the CDR3 is TGTGCCACCAGCAGAGATTCTGGGACTAGCCAAGAGACCCAGTACTTC.

This clonotype turned up a few times. The DNA of the CDR3 is TGTGCCAGCAGTTACAGTCCGGGGGTTGGCACTGAAGCTTTCTTT. Protein sequence: CASSYSPGVGTEAFF. V usage is TRBV6-5 and J usage is TRBJ1-1; D perhaps matches TRBD1 (5 bases). The V gene lost 2 bases and the J gene lost 4 bases, with 14 bases spanning the gap. Per germline, CDR1 MNHEY and CDR2 SVGAGI. The CDR3 has 15 amino acids.

This clonotype has just one count. The junction and the germline gene differ at one end; a read error may be behind it. This chain uses TRBV7-3 with TRBJ2-1; TRBD2 aligns across 12 bases. Germline V gives CDR1 SGHTA, CDR2 FQGTGA. The CDR3 totals 18 residues. The CDR3: CVSSGAASGRGSYNEQFF. The DNA for the CDR3 is TGTGTCAGCAGCGGCGCGGCTAGCGGGAGGGGTTCCTACAATGAGCAGTTCTTC.